The sequence of this T cell receptor (beta chain) was determined in a study of blood T cells in healthy people across ages. Alongside a J-beta primer mix, a sample-barcoded 5' primer served in a second PCR lasting about 7 to 11 cycles. Via MiXCR, TCRdb re-called the 5' RACE reads, giving one row per CDR3 protein. The sample lists fewer than 650,000 distinct CDR3 sequences, around 27% occurring once. Trimming took off 3 bases at V and 4 bases at J, with 15 bases between the two ends. CDR3 length: 14 amino acids. Germline loops: CDR1 GTSNPN, CDR2 SVGIG (reference sequence). Researchers report isolating at least 6 million PBMCs per sample. These data also formed part of another study, on T cells of mothers and their children. That work adds: Every microgram of extracted RNA entered cDNA synthesis, approximately 1.5 ug per 15 ul. It was related mother-child pairs that showed slightly higher overlap than unrelated pairs, without reaching significance.

The receptor's source is a boy aged 2 to 10 in good health. This chain connects TRBV30 to TRBJ1-1; D possibly corresponds to TRBD1 (6 bases). The sequenced sample was blood. CDR3 protein: CAWSPGDRSTEAFF. In DNA, the CDR3 is TGTGCCTGGAGCCCCGGCGACAGGTCCACTGAAGCTTTCTTT.